This is a list of T cell receptor beta chains from one sample in a study of shared clonotypes between healthy human individuals. Here immunoSEQ multiplex PCR was the method, and the copy in TCRdb shows in-frame clones only, minus some. The data show some 700,000 clones, around 90% seen once. Sequencing was carried out using memory CD8+ T cells from PBMCs. The receptors stem from a young man in good health. Some clones in this sample may be carry-over from other donors' samples. Each CDR3 is given with its conserved first and last residue. The D gene is left open where the match is weak. Expanded clones are given a class, and other clones once, few, many or no size at all.

CDR3 protein	CDR3 DNA	D gene	clone size	V gene	J gene
CASTDRGRTEAFF	TGTGCCAGCACCGACAGGGGGCGGACTGAAGCTTTCTTT	TRBD1	NA	TRBV28	TRBJ1-1
CASSVGNRVDNEQFF	TGTGCCAGCAGCGTAGGAAACAGGGTCGACAATGAGCAGTTCTTC	NA	NA	TRBV9	TRBJ2-1
CASSASPGESYEQYF	TGTGCCAGCAGTGCATCCCCAGGGGAGTCCTACGAGCAGTACTTC	NA	NA	TRBV9	TRBJ2-7
CASSFVASNQPQHF	TGTGCCAGCAGTTTTGTTGCTAGCAATCAGCCCCAGCATTTT	NA	NA	TRBV28	TRBJ1-5
CASNYRGDNEQFF	TGTGCCAGCAACTACAGGGGTGACAATGAGCAGTTCTTC	TRBD1	NA	TRBV7-9	TRBJ2-1
CASIPPWATDTQYF	TGTGCCAGCATCCCCCCCTGGGCGACAGATACGCAGTATTTT	NA	NA	TRBV21-1	TRBJ2-3
CASSSTGPTYEQYF	TGTGCCAGCAGCTCGACAGGGCCAACCTACGAGCAGTACTTC	TRBD1	NA	TRBV7-9	TRBJ2-7
CASSLGWTSEYNEQFF	TGTGCCAGCAGCTTAGGATGGACTAGCGAGTACAATGAGCAGTTCTTC	TRBD2	NA	TRBV7-9	TRBJ2-1
CASSIDWGSGANVLTF	TGTGCCAGTAGTATAGATTGGGGCTCTGGGGCCAACGTCCTGACTTTC	NA	once	TRBV19	TRBJ2-6
CASSLGTLAGKLRESYNEQFF	TGTGCCAGCAGTTTAGGGACGCTAGCGGGAAAGTTAAGAGAGTCCTACAATGAGCAGTTCTTC	TRBD2	NA	TRBV27	TRBJ2-1
CASSKAVSQPQHF	TGTGCCAGCAGCAAAGCGGTAAGTCAGCCCCAGCATTTT	NA	once	TRBV21-1	TRBJ1-5
CATSRETGKDYTF	TGTGCCACCAGCAGAGAAACAGGGAAGGACTACACCTTC	NA	NA	TRBV15	TRBJ1-2
CASSQDRATQYF	TGCGCCAGCAGCCAAGATAGGGCGACCCAGTACTTC	NA	NA	TRBV4-1	TRBJ2-5
CATQQINQPQHF	TGTGCCACCCAACAGATAAATCAGCCCCAGCATTTT	NA	NA	TRBV7-9	TRBJ1-5
CASSEPTLVYEQYF	TGTGCCAGCAGTGAACCGACCCTTGTCTACGAGCAGTACTTC	NA	NA	TRBV6-1	TRBJ2-7
CASSLLRSRDQPQHF	TGTGCCAGCAGCTTGCTCCGGTCCCGGGATCAGCCCCAGCATTTT	NA	few	TRBV5-6	TRBJ1-5
CASSHRWDPVGEQYF	TGCGCCAGCAGCCACCGATGGGACCCCGTAGGAGAGCAGTACTTC	NA	few	TRBV4-3	TRBJ2-7
CASSQAPRLEAFF	TGTGCCAGCAGCCAGGCGCCCCGACTAGAAGCTTTCTTT	NA	NA	TRBV14	TRBJ1-1
CASSQGLLQTSVETQYF	TGCGCCAGCAGCCAAGGACTATTACAGACCTCAGTTGAGACCCAGTACTTC	NA	NA	TRBV4-3	TRBJ2-5
CASSGRDRAGELFF	TGTGCCAGCAGTGGGCGGGACAGGGCCGGGGAGCTGTTTTTT	TRBD1	NA	TRBV27	TRBJ2-2
CATLQGPGAFF	TGCGCCACCTTACAAGGGCCCGGAGCTTTCTTT	NA	few	TRBV10-2	TRBJ1-1
CATSREAHMNTEAFF	TGTGCCACCAGCAGAGAAGCACACATGAACACTGAAGCTTTCTTT	NA	NA	TRBV15	TRBJ1-1
CASSQDLGTYNEQFF	TGCGCCAGCAGCCAAGACCTGGGGACCTACAATGAGCAGTTCTTC	NA	once	TRBV4-3	TRBJ2-1
CASSNRGAEAFF	TGTGCCAGCAGCAATAGGGGGGCTGAAGCTTTCTTT	NA	few	TRBV7-9	TRBJ1-1
CASRWLGNGEQFF	TGTGCCAGCAGGTGGTTGGGTAATGGTGAGCAGTTCTTC	NA	NA	TRBV28	TRBJ2-1
CASSTTVQRESGQETQYF	TGTGCCAGCTCAACCACCGTCCAGCGGGAGTCGGGCCAAGAGACCCAGTACTTC	TRBD2	NA	TRBV18	TRBJ2-5
CASSFSGVEQYF	TGTGCCAGCAGCTTTTCAGGGGTCGAGCAGTACTTC	NA	NA	TRBV11-3	TRBJ2-7
CASNRGRYEQYF	TGTGCCAGCAACAGGGGACGCTACGAGCAGTACTTC	TRBD1	NA	TRBV28	TRBJ2-7
CATSREATVYNEQFF	TGTGCCACCAGCAGAGAGGCGACCGTCTACAATGAGCAGTTCTTC	NA	NA	TRBV15	TRBJ2-1
CASSLRDRNYGYTF	TGTGCCAGCAGCCTCCGGGACAGGAACTATGGCTACACCTTC	TRBD1	NA	TRBV7-9	TRBJ1-2
CASSAGLGGPHSYEQYF	TGTGCCAGCAGTGCAGGGTTGGGCGGTCCACACTCCTACGAGCAGTACTTC	NA	few	TRBV6-1	TRBJ2-7
CSVEPVTGGNEQFF	TGCAGCGTTGAACCCGTCACTGGGGGGAATGAGCAGTTCTTC	NA	once	TRBV29-1	TRBJ2-1
CASSEPGVNEQFF	TGTGCCAGCAGTGAACCAGGGGTAAATGAGCAGTTCTTC	NA	NA	TRBV25-1	TRBJ2-1
CAIRGPLGDTQYF	TGTGCCATCAGGGGCCCCCTTGGGGATACGCAGTATTTT	NA	NA	TRBV10-3	TRBJ2-3
CASSSGQRPGSGTDTQYF	TGTGCCAGCAGTTCGGGTCAGAGACCAGGATCGGGCACAGATACGCAGTATTTT	NA	NA	TRBV9	TRBJ2-3
CASSQGAAGSWEQYF	TGCGCCAGCAGCCAAGGGGCGGCGGGTTCCTGGGAGCAGTACTTC	NA	few	TRBV4-1	TRBJ2-7
CASSARVSGANNEQFF	TGTGCCAGCAGCGCCCGTGTAAGCGGGGCAAACAATGAGCAGTTCTTC	TRBD2	NA	TRBV9	TRBJ2-1
CASSLAPGTLSYNEQFF	TGTGCCAGCAGCTTAGCTCCAGGGACCCTCTCCTACAATGAGCAGTTCTTC	NA	NA	TRBV11-1	TRBJ2-1
CASSYSFTDTQYF	TGTGCCAGCAGTTACTCCTTCACAGATACGCAGTATTTT	NA	once	TRBV6-5	TRBJ2-3